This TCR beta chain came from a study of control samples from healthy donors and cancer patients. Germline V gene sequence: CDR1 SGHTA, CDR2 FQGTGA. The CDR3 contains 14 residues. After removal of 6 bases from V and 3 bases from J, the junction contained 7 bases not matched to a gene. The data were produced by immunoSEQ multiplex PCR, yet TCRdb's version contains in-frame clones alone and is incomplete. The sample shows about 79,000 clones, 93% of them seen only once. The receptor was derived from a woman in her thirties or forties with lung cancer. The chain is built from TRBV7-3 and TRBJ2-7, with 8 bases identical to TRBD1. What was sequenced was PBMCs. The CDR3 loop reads CASSLAGGDYEQYF. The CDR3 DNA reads TGTGCCAGCAGTCTTGCAGGGGGCGACTACGAGCAGTACTTC.